Following are 26 T cell receptor beta chains from one sample sequenced in a study of blood T cell repertoires in COVID-19. Profiling relied on immunoSEQ multiplex PCR, and the TCRdb table lists in-frame clones only, not all of them. The sample consists of around 200,000 clones, approximately 81% of them appearing once. The sequencing input was peripheral blood. Every receptor here comes from a woman of 80 years or more with active or convalescent COVID-19.

The chain carries TRBV19 and TRBJ2-7; TRBD1 agrees at 8 bases. Germline CDR1 and CDR2: LNHDA and SQIVND (reference sequence). This CDR3 is built from 15 residues. The trim removed 3 bases at V and 1 base at J, leaving 5 bases unmatched. The chain's CDR3 is CASSMSRTGSYEQYF. For the CDR3, the DNA is TGTGCCAGTAGTATGTCGCGGACAGGGTCCTACGAGCAGTACTTC.

V usage is TRBV27 and J usage is TRBJ2-1; 7 positions agree with TRBD2. Germline loops: CDR1 MNHEY, CDR2 SMNVEV (reference sequence). The CDR3 is made up of 16 amino acids. Unmatched junction bases numbered 11, after V lost 3 bases and J lost 6 bases. For the CDR3, the DNA is TGTGCCAGCAGTTTCAGCGGGACCTGGGGTGGCAATGAGCAGTTCTTC. This encodes CASSFSGTWGGNEQFF.

The chain employs TRBV10-3 and TRBJ2-1, with 7 bases identical to TRBD2. The CDR3 sequence is 14 residues long. Trimming cost V 11 bases and J 6 bases; bases outside gene matches: 13. The germline V gene encodes CDR1 ENHRY and CDR2 SYGVKD. The chain's CDR3 is CAAGRGGSFNEQFF. The CDR3 DNA reads TGTGCCGCCGGCCGCGGCGGGAGTTTCAATGAGCAGTTCTTC.

In its sample, this clone was seen a few times. The chain has TRBV18 and TRBJ1-1, with D unresolved. Trimming shortened V by 1 base and J by 5 bases, and 14 bases separated the two germline ends. In germline, CDR1 is KGHSH, CDR2 LQKENI. The length of the CDR3 is 15 residues. The DNA of the CDR3 is TGTGCCAGCTCACCACTCCAGGCCTCCCAGACTGAAGCTTTCTTT. This translates into CASSPLQASQTEAFF.

This clone came up a few times. The genes are TRBV15 and TRBJ2-2; D not resolved. Germline V gives CDR1 LNHNV, CDR2 YYDKDF (reference sequence). The CDR3 extends over 15 amino acids. Trimming took 0 bases from V and 4 from J, leaving 9 bases between them. The chain's CDR3 is CATSRDSPGTGELFF. CDR3 coding DNA: TGTGCCACCAGCAGAGATTCCCCGGGCACCGGGGAGCTGTTTTTT.

The chain employs TRBV7-9 and TRBJ2-5; D remains unclear. This CDR3 has 16 amino acids. Trimming shortened V by 1 base and J by 4 bases, and 16 bases separated the two germline ends. Looked up from germline, CDR1 is SEHNR and CDR2 is FQNEAQ (reference sequence). CDR3 bases: TGTGCCAGCAGCTTAGAGGCGGTCTTTTTAACAGAGACCCAGTACTTC. Its translation is CASSLEAVFLTETQYF.

The rearrangement links TRBV5-1 to TRBJ1-1; 11 nucleotides line up with TRBD1. Germline CDR1 SGHRS, CDR2 YFSETQ. After removal of 3 bases from V and 3 bases from J, the junction contained 4 bases not matched to a gene. The CDR3 is 15 amino acids. For the CDR3, the DNA is TGCGCCAGCAGCTCCGGGACAGGGGGATACACTGAAGCTTTCTTT. This sequence encodes CASSSGTGGYTEAFF.

This clone was detected only once. The J gene is TRBJ2-2, the V gene TRBV5-1, with TRBD2 matching over 10 bases. In germline, CDR1 is SGHRS, CDR2 YFSETQ. This CDR3 contains 17 residues. Germline trimming cut 3 bases from V and 6 bases from J; bases unmatched to any gene: 11. CDR3 nucleotides: TGCGCCAGCAGCTCCCTTACCGGGACTAGCGATGCCGGGGAGCTGTTTTTT. Translating gives CASSSLTGTSDAGELFF.

On this clone: The sample contains more than one DNA sequence encoding this CDR3. The V gene is TRBV2, the J gene TRBJ1-4; D uncertain. The CDR3 has 11 residues. In germline, CDR1 is SNHLY, CDR2 FYNNEI. Trimming removed 3 bases at V and 8 bases at J, with 4 bases between. This CDR3 is CASSEREKLFF. CDR3 DNA sequence: TGTGCCAGCAGTGAGCGAGAAAAACTGTTTTTT.

The rearrangement joins TRBV6-6 to TRBJ1-2, with TRBD1 identical over 9 bases. In germline, CDR1 is MNHNY, CDR2 SVGAGI (reference sequence). The V gene end was trimmed by 8 bases and the J gene end by 1 base; junction bases not matched to a gene: 8. CDR3 size: 15 residues. CDR3 loop: CASRDRATNNYGYTF. DNA for the CDR3: TGTGCCAGCCGGGACAGGGCAACCAATAACTATGGCTACACCTTC.

V usage is TRBV19 and J usage is TRBJ2-2; no clear D. Germline CDR1 reads LNHDA; CDR2 reads SQIVND (reference sequence). The CDR3 consists of 16 residues. Trimming pared 8 bases from V and 1 base from J, leaving 17 bases between. The CDR3 DNA follows: TGTGCCAGTCACCCGGTACCCGTCAAGAACACCGGGGAGCTGTTTTTT. It encodes CASHPVPVKNTGELFF.

A word on this clone: Other DNA sequences of this sample code for an identical CDR3. This chain connects TRBV18 to TRBJ2-4; TRBD1 is a possible D gene (5 bases). The germline gives CDR1 KGHSH, CDR2 LQKENI. With 3 bases removed from V and 0 bases from J, the gap between germline ends came to 9 bases. CDR3 length: 15 amino acids. The CDR3 sequence is CASSPVRVAKNIQYF. In DNA form, the CDR3 reads TGTGCCAGCTCACCGGTCAGGGTAGCCAAAAACATTCAGTACTTC.

The rearrangement links TRBV7-9 to TRBJ2-7; 10 nucleotides line up with TRBD1. The germline gives CDR1 SEHNR, CDR2 FQNEAQ (reference sequence). The J segment lost 3 bases and the V segment lost 5 bases, leaving 4 bases of the junction unmatched. The CDR3 has 14 residues. The CDR3: CASSPDRGNYEQYF. The CDR3 DNA sequence: TGTGCCAGCAGCCCGGACAGGGGGAACTACGAGCAGTACTTC. Looking up the rest from reference TRBV7-9 and TRBJ2-7 gives the full variable domain: DTGVSQNPRHKITKRGQNVTFRCDPISEHNRLYWYRQTLGQGPEFLTYFQNEAQLEKSRLLSDRFSAERPKGSFSTLEIQRTEQGDSAMYLCASSPDRGNYEQYFGPGTRLTVT.

The gene calls are TRBV29-1 and TRBJ1-5; TRBD1 aligns across 7 bases. The CDR3 totals 14 residues. Germline V lookup: CDR1 SQVTM, CDR2 ANQGSEA. V lost 6 bases, J lost 2 bases, and 7 bases stayed unmatched. DNA for the CDR3: TGCAGCGTCCAGTCCGGGACAGGCAATCAGCCCCAGCATTTT. Amino acid sequence: CSVQSGTGNQPQHF.

This chain links TRBV19 with TRBJ1-1, with 10 positions matching TRBD1. Losses at the gene ends were 6 bases for V and 5 bases for J; bases not matched to a gene: 9. This CDR3 spans 15 amino acids. CDR1 and CDR2 (germline): LNHDA, SQIVND (reference sequence). The CDR3 loop is CASRAQTGGGTEAFF. CDR3 sequence (DNA): TGTGCCAGTAGGGCTCAGACAGGGGGCGGAACTGAAGCTTTCTTT.

V gene TRBV5-5 combines with J gene TRBJ2-7, with a possible D match to TRBD1 (6 bases). Deletions cut 4 bases from V and 9 bases from J, with 17 bases between. The CDR3 totals 13 residues. Germline CDR1 and CDR2: SGHKS and YYEKEE (reference sequence). The CDR3 DNA sequence: TGTGCCAGCAGCCCCCGCACAGGGCTGTGGCAGTACTTC. Translated: CASSPRTGLWQYF.

This rearrangement joins TRBV15 to TRBJ2-7; 9 positions agree with TRBD2. CDR3 length: 15 residues. V shed 1 base, J shed 2 bases, and the junction held 3 bases outside the gene matches. Looked up from germline, CDR1 is LNHNV and CDR2 is YYDKDF (reference sequence). CDR3: CATSRGGRGTYEQYF. The CDR3 DNA reads as TGTGCCACCAGCAGAGGCGGGAGGGGAACCTACGAGCAGTACTTC. Full variable domain (rest looked up from reference TRBV15 and TRBJ2-7): DAMVIQNPRYQVTQFGKPVTLSCSQTLNHNVMYWYQQKSSQAPKLLFHYYDKDFNNEADTPDNFQSRRPNTSFCFLDIRSPGLGDTAMYLCATSRGGRGTYEQYFGPGTRLTVT.

This chain joins TRBV7-3 and TRBJ2-2; D is possibly TRBD1 (6 bases). CDR1 is SGHTA, CDR2 FQGTGA, per germline. This CDR3 has 18 amino acids. The V end lost 3 bases, the J end lost 3 bases, and 20 bases lay between the germline ends. The CDR3 DNA reads TGTGCCAGCAGCTTGGCGGGTGGACAGAGAAAAGACACCGGGGAGCTGTTTTTT. It specifies CASSLAGGQRKDTGELFF. The full variable domain, completed using reference TRBV7-3 and TRBJ2-2, is GAGVSQTPSNKVTEKGKYVELRCDPISGHTALYWYRQSLGQGPEFLIYFQGTGAADDSGLPNDRFFAVRPEGSVSTLKIQRTERGDSAVYLCASSLAGGQRKDTGELFFGEGSRLTVL.

This clone was seen once. This chain uses TRBV6-1 with TRBJ1-1; 7 bases are a match to TRBD1. The germline gives CDR1 MNHNS, CDR2 SASEGT. The CDR3 has 13 amino acids. With 7 bases clipped from V and 5 bases from J, the junction kept 7 bases outside the gene matches. The CDR3 is CASTRDSGTEAFF. The CDR3 DNA reads TGTGCCAGCACTCGGGACAGCGGGACTGAAGCTTTCTTT.

This chain uses TRBV30 with TRBJ2-1; 7 bases match TRBD2. J was trimmed by 10 bases and V by 0 bases; bases with no gene match: 6. CDR1 is GTSNPN, CDR2 SVGIG, per germline (reference sequence). The CDR3 length is 13 residues. CDR3: CAWSVREDLEQFF. Here the CDR3 DNA reads TGTGCCTGGAGTGTACGGGAGGACTTGGAGCAGTTCTTC.

The genes are TRBV3-1 (or the pseudogene TRBV3-2) and TRBJ2-1; 7 nucleotides agree with TRBD2. In germline, CDR1 is LGHDT, CDR2 YNNKEL (reference sequence). Germline trimming cut 5 bases from V and 7 bases from J; bases unmatched to any gene: 11. The CDR3 runs to 15 residues. The CDR3 region is CASSRSGTPVNEQFF. In nucleotides, the CDR3 is TGTGCCAGCAGCAGGAGCGGGACCCCCGTTAATGAGCAGTTCTTC.

The genes are TRBV3-1 (or the pseudogene TRBV3-2) and TRBJ1-1; the D gene is possibly TRBD1 (6 bases). CDR3 length: 21 amino acids. Germline V gene data show CDR1 as LGHDT and CDR2 as YNNKEL (reference sequence). Deletions cut 4 bases from V and 5 bases from J, with 35 bases between. The DNA for the CDR3 is TGTGCCAGCAGCCCATCAACGGGGCAGGGGCGGAGGTCGTTTTGGGATACTGAAGCTTTCTTT. Protein sequence: CASSPSTGQGRRSFWDTEAFF.

This CDR3 is CAGAQGDGYGYTF. In nucleotides, the CDR3 is TGTGCCGGAGCACAGGGAGACGGCTATGGCTACACCTTC. The rearrangement uses TRBV6-6 and TRBJ1-2; D might be TRBD1 (6 bases). V lost 11 bases and J lost 4, with 17 bases in between. The CDR3 sequence is 13 residues long. In germline, CDR1 is MNHNY, CDR2 SVGAGI (reference sequence).

This chain links TRBV11-1 with TRBJ1-3, with D possibly TRBD1 on 6 matching bases. V was cut by 6 bases and J by 0 bases, with 9 bases left in between. CDR3 size: 14 residues. Germline assignment: CDR1 SGHAT and CDR2 FQDESV (reference sequence). The DNA for the CDR3 is TGTGCCAGCAGATTGGACAGCTCTGGAAACACCATATATTTT. This codes for CASRLDSSGNTIYF.

A remark on this clone: Other nucleotide sequences in the sample specify the same CDR3. In DNA form, the CDR3 reads TGTGCCACCAGTGATTCTGGGCTTGGCTACACCTTC. Translation gives CATSDSGLGYTF. V is TRBV24-1 and J is TRBJ1-2, with D unclear. Looked up from germline, CDR1 is KGHDR and CDR2 is SFDVKD. The CDR3 runs to 12 residues. V was shortened by 2 bases and J by 7 bases, with 7 bases between the two germline ends.

This clone was picked up a small number of times. V is TRBV5-1 and J is TRBJ2-7; 7 bases match TRBD2. V trimming: 4 bases; J trimming: 6 bases; junction bases outside the gene matches: 10. This CDR3 is 14 amino acids long. Per germline, CDR1 SGHRS and CDR2 YFSETQ. The CDR3 protein is CASSETGGSLEQYF. The CDR3 bases are TGCGCCAGCAGCGAGACGGGGGGTTCGCTCGAGCAGTACTTC.